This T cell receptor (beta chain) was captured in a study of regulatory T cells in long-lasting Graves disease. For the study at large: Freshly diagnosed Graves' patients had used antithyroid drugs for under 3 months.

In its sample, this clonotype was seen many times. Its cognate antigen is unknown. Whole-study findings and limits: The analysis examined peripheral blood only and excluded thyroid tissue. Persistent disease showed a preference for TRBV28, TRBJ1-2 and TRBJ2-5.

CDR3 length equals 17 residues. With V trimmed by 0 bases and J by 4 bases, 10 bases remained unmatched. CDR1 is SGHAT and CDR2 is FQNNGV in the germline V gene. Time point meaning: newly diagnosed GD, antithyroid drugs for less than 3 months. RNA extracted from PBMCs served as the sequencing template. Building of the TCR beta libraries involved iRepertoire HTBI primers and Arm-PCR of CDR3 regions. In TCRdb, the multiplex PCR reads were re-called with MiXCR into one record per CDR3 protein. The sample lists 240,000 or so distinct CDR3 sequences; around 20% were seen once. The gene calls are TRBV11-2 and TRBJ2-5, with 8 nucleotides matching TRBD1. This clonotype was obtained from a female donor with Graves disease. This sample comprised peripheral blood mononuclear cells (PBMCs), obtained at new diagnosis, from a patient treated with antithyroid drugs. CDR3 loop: CASSLDRRSGGRETQYF. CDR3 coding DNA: TGTGCCAGCAGCTTAGATCGGAGGTCAGGGGGCAGAGAGACCCAGTACTTC.